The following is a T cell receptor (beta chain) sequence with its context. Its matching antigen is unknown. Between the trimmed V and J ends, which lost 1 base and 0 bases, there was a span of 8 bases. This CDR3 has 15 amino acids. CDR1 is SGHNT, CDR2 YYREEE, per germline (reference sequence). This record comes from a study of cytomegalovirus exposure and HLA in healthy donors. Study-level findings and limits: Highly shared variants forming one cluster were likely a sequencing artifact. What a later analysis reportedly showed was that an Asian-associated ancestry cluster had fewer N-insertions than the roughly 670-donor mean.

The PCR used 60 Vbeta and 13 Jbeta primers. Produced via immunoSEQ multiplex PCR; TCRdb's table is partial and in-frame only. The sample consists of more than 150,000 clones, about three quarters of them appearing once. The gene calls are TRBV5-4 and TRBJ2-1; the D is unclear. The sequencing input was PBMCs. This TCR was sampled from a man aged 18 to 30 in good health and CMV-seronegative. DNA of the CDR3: TGTGCCAGCAGCTTGATGGGCAGCTCCTACAATGAGCAGTTCTTC. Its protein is CASSLMGSSYNEQFF. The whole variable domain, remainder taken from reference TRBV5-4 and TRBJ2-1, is ETGVTQSPTHLIKTRGQQVTLRCSSQSGHNTVSWYQQALGQGPQFIFQYYREEENGRGNFPPRFSGLQFPNYSSELNVNALELDDSALYLCASSLMGSSYNEQFFGPGTRLTVL.